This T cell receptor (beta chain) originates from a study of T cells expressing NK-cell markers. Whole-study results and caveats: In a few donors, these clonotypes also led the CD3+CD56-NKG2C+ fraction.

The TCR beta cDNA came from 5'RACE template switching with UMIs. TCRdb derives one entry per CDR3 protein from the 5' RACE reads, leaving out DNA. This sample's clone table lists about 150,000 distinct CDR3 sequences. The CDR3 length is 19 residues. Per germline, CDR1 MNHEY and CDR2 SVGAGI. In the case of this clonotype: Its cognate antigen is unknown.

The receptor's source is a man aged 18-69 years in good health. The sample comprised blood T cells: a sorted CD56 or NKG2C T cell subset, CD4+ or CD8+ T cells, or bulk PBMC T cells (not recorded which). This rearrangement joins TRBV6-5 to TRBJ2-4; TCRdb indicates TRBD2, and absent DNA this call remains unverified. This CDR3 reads CASSYSRPSGFIAKNIQYF.